The rows below give T cell receptor beta chains drawn from one sample of a study of somatic mutations in cytotoxic T cells in rheumatoid arthritis. The table came from immunoSEQ multiplex PCR; TCRdb's copy has only in-frame clones and leaves some out. The sample lists 2,500 to 3,500 clones, 80% to 90% occurring once. Specimen: CD8+ T cells sorted from blood. The receptors here all came from a woman aged 45-65 years with rheumatoid arthritis. Each CDR3 is given with its conserved first and last residue. The D gene is left open where the match is weak. The size entry is marked missing in some rows and otherwise reads once, few, many or a size class.

>NA|TRBJ2-3|TRBV1|NA
TGCACCAGCAGCCACGAGGGTAGTGACAGGGTGAGCACAGATACGCAGTATTTT
CTSSHEGSDRVSTDTQYF
>NA|TRBJ2-7|TRBV7-9|NA
TGTGCCAGCAGCCCCAGCGGTTTTTACGAGCAGTACTTC
CASSPSGFYEQYF
>TRBD1|TRBJ2-7|TRBV5-1|NA
TGCGCCAGCAGCTTGGTGGTCAGGGGGTCCTACGAGCAGTACTTC
CASSLVVRGSYEQYF
>NA|TRBJ1-1|TRBV28|NA
TGTGCCAGCACCCGGGTAGTGAACACTGAAGCTTTCTTT
CASTRVVNTEAFF
>NA|TRBJ2-7|TRBV6-1|NA
TGTGCCAGCAGTGAAGCGCTGGGGCCAAGCTCCTACGAGCAGTACTTT
CASSEALGPSSYEQYF
>NA|TRBJ2-7|TRBV6-1|NA
TGTGCCAGCAGTGACAGGGTCCCCGGCGAGCAGTACTTC
CASSDRVPGEQYF
>NA|TRBJ1-5|TRBV28|NA
TGTGCCAGCAGTTTAAAAGGACAGCCCAATCAGCCCCAGCATTTT
CASSLKGQPNQPQHF
>NA|TRBJ2-7|TRBV28|NA
TGTGCCAGCAGTCCTATTGGAACAGGGATCCCCTACGAGCAGTACTTC
CASSPIGTGIPYEQYF
>TRBD2|TRBJ2-7|TRBV5-1|NA
TGCGCCAGCAGCTTGACGGCGGGGGGCGAGCAGTACTTC
CASSLTAGGEQYF
>TRBD2|TRBJ2-3|TRBV11-3|NA
TGTGCCAGCAGTAGCGGGAGGGCGGATACGCAGTATTTT
CASSSGRADTQYF
>TRBD1|TRBJ2-7|TRBV28|NA
TGTGCCAGCAGTTCGGACAGGGGGACGGCCGAGCAGTACTTC
CASSSDRGTAEQYF
>TRBD1|TRBJ1-1|TRBV15|NA
TGTGCCACCAGCAGAGAACAGGGGGAAATGAACACTGAAGCTTTCTTT
CATSREQGEMNTEAFF
>TRBD1|TRBJ2-7|TRBV5-1|NA
TGCGCCAGCAGCGGGACAGGGCAATTTCAGTACTTC
CASSGTGQFQYF
>NA|TRBJ2-7|TRBV13|NA
TGTGCCAGCAGTCCCGGTACCTCCTACGAGCAGTACTTC
CASSPGTSYEQYF
>NA|TRBJ2-5|TRBV28|NA
TGTGCCAGCAGTTTCGTGGGAGAGAGTCAAGAGACCCAGTACTTC
CASSFVGESQETQYF
>TRBD2|TRBJ2-1|TRBV28|NA
TGTGCCAGCACCGGCGGGGGGGTCTACAATGAGCAGTTCTTC
CASTGGGVYNEQFF
>NA|TRBJ2-7|TRBV5-8|NA
TGTGCCAGCAGCTTGTATGAAAACTACTACGAGCAGTACTTC
CASSLYENYYEQYF
>NA|TRBJ1-2|TRBV11-3|NA
TGTGCCAGCAGCTTAAGCTTAGCAGCTAACTATGGCTACACCTTC
CASSLSLAANYGYTF
>TRBD1|TRBJ1-2|TRBV19|once
TGTGCCAGTAGTATTGAGGGGGCATACTATGGCTACACCTTC
CASSIEGAYYGYTF
>NA|TRBJ2-7|TRBV7-8|NA
TGTGCCAGCAGCCCCCGTGGGTGGGCGGGGACCTACGAGCAGTACTTC
CASSPRGWAGTYEQYF
>TRBD2|TRBJ2-3|TRBV6-4|NA
TGTGCCAGCAGTGACTCTAGCGGGATTTCAGATACGCAGTATTTT
CASSDSSGISDTQYF
>TRBD2|TRBJ2-1|TRBV27|NA
TGTGCCAGCAGCCCAGCTCTAGCGGGGATTTACAATGAGCAGTTCTTC
CASSPALAGIYNEQFF
>TRBD2|TRBJ2-7|TRBV27|NA
TGTGCCAGCAGGGTAGCGGGAGGTCTATCCTACGAGCAGTACTTC
CASRVAGGLSYEQYF
>NA|TRBJ2-7|TRBV2|NA
TGTGCCAGCAGTGAAGGGGCGCCCAGCTCCTACGAGCAGTACTTC
CASSEGAPSSYEQYF
>NA|TRBJ1-4|TRBV10-3|NA
TGTGCCACCCGGGGAGGGAGTGAAAAACTGTTTTTT
CATRGGSEKLFF
>NA|TRBJ2-1|TRBV5-6|NA
TGTGCCAGCAGCCAACCGGCCGGGACCTACAATGAGCAGTTCTTC
CASSQPAGTYNEQFF
>NA|TRBJ2-7|TRBV29-1|NA
TGCAGCGTTGAAGGCGGAACCGTCTCCTACGAGCAGTACTTC
CSVEGGTVSYEQYF
>NA|TRBJ1-1|TRBV29-1|NA
TGCAGCGCAGAGGGGGAAGGGTGGGAAGCTTTCTTT
CSAEGEGWEAFF
>NA|TRBJ2-7|TRBV2|NA
TGTGCCAGCACTCAGACAGACTCCTACGAGCAGTACTTC
CASTQTDSYEQYF
>TRBD1|TRBJ2-2|TRBV27|NA
TGTGCCAGCAGTTTAGGACAGGCCGGATACACCGGGGAGCTGTTTTTT
CASSLGQAGYTGELFF
>NA|TRBJ2-3|TRBV28|NA
TGTGCCAGCAGTTTGCAGGTGGGCGATACGCAGTATTTT
CASSLQVGDTQYF
>NA|TRBJ2-1|TRBV6-5|NA
TGTGCCAGCAGTTACGGGGGGGCCTACTATGTGCAGTTCTTC
CASSYGGAYYVQFF
>NA|TRBJ1-1|TRBV25-1|NA
TGTGCCAGCAGTGAACTCCTGTCGTGGGGGGACACTGAAGCTTTCTTT
CASSELLSWGDTEAFF
>TRBD1|TRBJ2-1|TRBV7-9|NA
TGTGCCAGCAGCTTCTCCCGGGACAGTTACAGTGAGCAGTTCTTC
CASSFSRDSYSEQFF
>TRBD2|TRBJ2-2|TRBV6-6|NA
TGTGCCAGCAACACGGGGGGGGTCACCGGGGAGCTGTTTTTT
CASNTGGVTGELFF
>TRBD2|TRBJ2-5|TRBV9|NA
TGTGCCAGCAGCAGCGGGGGAGGGTCCGAGACCCAGTACTTC
CASSSGGGSETQYF
>TRBD1|TRBJ1-1|TRBV7-8|NA
TGTGCCAGCAGCTTGGGGCAGGGGGAAACTGAAGCTTTCTTT
CASSLGQGETEAFF
>NA|TRBJ2-1|TRBV19|NA
TGTGCCAGTAGTGCGGGACTTCTCTCCATTTACAATGAGCAGTTCTTC
CASSAGLLSIYNEQFF
>NA|TRBJ1-3|TRBV7-9|NA
TGTGCCAGCAGCTTAGCCCTTCCGGCTGGAAACACCATATATTTT
CASSLALPAGNTIYF
>TRBD1|TRBJ1-1|TRBV19|NA
TGTGCCAGTAGCCGACAGGGGATGAACACTGAAGCTTTCTTT
CASSRQGMNTEAFF
>NA|TRBJ2-3|TRBV27|once
TGTGCCAGCAGTCCCAGCGGGCTAAGCACAGATACGCAGTATTTT
CASSPSGLSTDTQYF
>NA|TRBJ2-7|TRBV28|NA
TGTGCCAGCAGTCCTGTGCCTAGGGGGAGCATCTACGAGCAGTACTTC
CASSPVPRGSIYEQYF
>NA|TRBJ1-1|TRBV7-3|NA
TGTGCCAGCAGCTTAATGGGGGGGGCAGGGGAGAACACTGAAGCCTTCTTT
CASSLMGGAGENTEAFF
>NA|TRBJ2-5|TRBV28|NA
TGTGCCAGCAGTTTTGAGGGGGGGTACCAAGAGACCCAGTACTTC
CASSFEGGYQETQYF
>NA|TRBJ2-7|TRBV7-3|NA
TGTGCCAGCAGCTCCAATTCCTACGAGCAGTACTTC
CASSSNSYEQYF
>TRBD1|TRBJ2-5|TRBV27|NA
TGTGCCAGCAGATCAAGACAGGGGGCCAGTCAAGAGACCCAGTACTTC
CASRSRQGASQETQYF
>NA|TRBJ2-1|TRBV27|NA
TGTGCCAGCAGTTCGGGAATAGCGCAGTTCTTC
CASSSGIAQFF
>TRBD2|TRBJ2-5|TRBV7-8|NA
TGTGCCAGCAGCCCCGGGACTAGCGGGTGGTACCAAGAGACCCAGTACTTC
CASSPGTSGWYQETQYF
>NA|TRBJ2-7|TRBV6-5|NA
TGTGCCAGCAGTTACCAAGGGGGCTACGAGCAGTACTTC
CASSYQGGYEQYF
>TRBD1|TRBJ2-5|TRBV29-1|NA
TGCAGCGTTAGGACAGGGGGGGGTGAGACCCAGTACTTC
CSVRTGGGETQYF
>NA|TRBJ1-4|TRBV11-2|once
TGTGCCAGCAGCTTAGATCTTGGATACGGAGGTGAAAAACTGTTTTTT
CASSLDLGYGGEKLFF
>NA|TRBJ1-2|TRBV28|NA
TGTGCCAGCAGTTTTCAACTCCAGGGTTACTATGGCTACACCTTC
CASSFQLQGYYGYTF
>NA|TRBJ2-1|TRBV19|NA
TGTGCCAGTAGTATAGACGGGTACAATGAGCAGTTCTTC
CASSIDGYNEQFF
>TRBD2|TRBJ2-1|TRBV28|few
TGTGCCAGCAGTCAGCGGGAGGGCTGGGGTGAGCAGTTCTTC
CASSQREGWGEQFF
>NA|TRBJ2-2|TRBV2|once
TGTGCCAGCAGTGAGGTGCGCGGGGATGGGACCGGGGAGCTGTTTTTT
CASSEVRGDGTGELFF
>TRBD2|TRBJ2-3|TRBV27|NA
TGTGCCAGCAGTCCATTTAGCGGGAGGGCCCGCACAGATACGCAGTATTTT
CASSPFSGRARTDTQYF
>NA|TRBJ2-7|TRBV10-2|NA
TGCGCCAGCAGTGAGTCGTGGGGGCCCTACGAGCAGTACTTC
CASSESWGPYEQYF
>NA|TRBJ2-4|TRBV13|NA
TGTGCCAGCAGCCTAACAGGGGGGGAAAACATTCAGTACTTC
CASSLTGGENIQYF
>NA|TRBJ1-1|TRBV19|once
TGTGCCAGTAGCCCTCCGACAGCGAACACTGAAGCTTTCTTT
CASSPPTANTEAFF